A selection of T cell receptor beta chains follows, all from one sample in a study of T cell responses to AZD1222 COVID-19 vaccine. Sequencing was performed with immunoSEQ multiplex PCR; in TCRdb, only in-frame clones are kept and a portion is missing. The sample holds 250,000 to 300,000 clones, about 94% seen once. Sample: peripheral blood, taken 28 days after the second AZD1222 dose. Receptors originate from an adult who received the AZD1222 COVID-19 vaccine. The CDR3 runs from the conserved cysteine through the conserved F or W. Fields, in order: clone size, V gene, J gene, D gene, CDR3 DNA, CDR3 protein. D genes are given only for firm matches. Size is omitted from some rows. Given values are once, few, many or a class for expanded clones.

>NA|TRBV27|TRBJ2-1|NA
TGTGCCAGCAGAGGACTGAGCGACAATGAGCAGTTCTTC
CASRGLSDNEQFF
>once|TRBV19|TRBJ2-7|NA
TGTGCCAGTAGTCCAAGGGACTCCCTGGCCGGACGCTACGAGCAGTACTTC
CASSPRDSLAGRYEQYF
>NA|TRBV5-6|TRBJ1-1|NA
TGTGCCAGCAGCTTGGGGACAGTCGCTGAAGCTTTCTTT
CASSLGTVAEAFF
>NA|TRBV24-1|TRBJ2-5|TRBD1
TGTGCCACCAGTGACCCCGGGACAGGAGGGGGAGAGACCCAGTACTTC
CATSDPGTGGGETQYF
>once|TRBV20-1|TRBJ1-4|NA
TGCAGTGTCCAGTTTAATGAAAAACTGTTTTTT
CSVQFNEKLFF
>NA|TRBV6-1|TRBJ2-3|TRBD2
TGTGCCAGCAGTGCCCCCCAGCGGGAGATAGCAGATACGCAGTATTTT
CASSAPQREIADTQYF
>NA|TRBV27|TRBJ2-5|NA
TGTGCCAGCAGAGGTGTCCTGGAGACCCAGTACTTC
CASRGVLETQYF
>NA|TRBV20-1|TRBJ2-7|NA
TGCAGTGGGATGACCTCCTACGAGCAGTACTTC
CSGMTSYEQYF
>NA|TRBV4-2|TRBJ1-3|NA
TGTGCCAGCAGCCAAGATTGGGGGCACACCATATATTTT
CASSQDWGHTIYF
>NA|TRBV9|TRBJ1-2|TRBD1
TGTGCCAGCAGCGTACTGGGGGACAGCTATGGCTACACCTTC
CASSVLGDSYGYTF
>NA|TRBV3-1/TRBV3-2|TRBJ2-7|NA
TGTGCCAGCAGCCAAGATGGGTACCCAATGGGCTCCGAGCAGTACTTC
CASSQDGYPMGSEQYF
>NA|TRBV7-9|TRBJ1-1|NA
TGTGCCAGCAGCTTTCTTATGGGGTACCGCGGTGAAGCTTTCTTT
CASSFLMGYRGEAFF
>NA|TRBV15|TRBJ2-1|TRBD2
TGTGCCACCAGCAGAGATTTAGCGGGGGGGAATGAGCAGTTCTTC
CATSRDLAGGNEQFF
>once|TRBV6-6|TRBJ2-1|TRBD2
TGTGCCAGCAGTTACTTGACTAGCGTATACAATGAGCAGTTCTTC
CASSYLTSVYNEQFF
>NA|TRBV7-3|TRBJ2-3|NA
TGTGCCAGCAGCTCTAGCACAGATACGCAGTATTTT
CASSSSTDTQYF
>NA|TRBV6-6|TRBJ2-7|NA
TGTGCCAGCAGACGAGACAGGAATTCCTACGAGCAGTACTTC
CASRRDRNSYEQYF
>NA|TRBV6-5|TRBJ1-1|NA
TGTGCCAGCAGTTACTCTTTCGGATTCATGAACACTGAAGCTTTCTTT
CASSYSFGFMNTEAFF
>NA|TRBV15|TRBJ2-7|NA
TGTGCCACCAGATCAGGGACCTACGAGCAGTACTTC
CATRSGTYEQYF
>NA|TRBV5-4|TRBJ2-5|NA
TGTGCCAGCAGCTTGAGGGGAGAAGAGACCCAGTACTTC
CASSLRGEETQYF
>NA|TRBV3-1/TRBV3-2|TRBJ1-4|TRBD1
TGTGCCAGCAGCCATCGACAGGGTAATGAAAAACTGTTTTTT
CASSHRQGNEKLFF
>NA|TRBV4-2|TRBJ2-7|NA
TGTGCCAGCAGCCGGGAAGGGGGGGGTAGCGACGAGCAGTACTTC
CASSREGGGSDEQYF
>NA|TRBV6-1|TRBJ2-4|TRBD1
TGTGCCAGCAGTGCCGGGACAGGGGGAGGTCAAAACATTCAGTACTTC
CASSAGTGGGQNIQYF
>NA|TRBV18|TRBJ2-1|NA
TGTGCCAGCTCACCGGGTTACAATGAGCAGTTCTTC
CASSPGYNEQFF
>NA|TRBV10-3|TRBJ1-5|NA
TGTGCCATCAGTGAGTCAGACACAACAAATCAGCCCCAGCATTTT
CAISESDTTNQPQHF
>NA|TRBV10-2|TRBJ1-3|NA
TGCGCCAGCAGTGAGTCCGGGGCCTCTGGAAACACCATATATTTT
CASSESGASGNTIYF
>NA|TRBV29-1|TRBJ1-5|NA
TGCAGCGTTGCTAGGGGGAACAATCAGCCCCAGCATTTT
CSVARGNNQPQHF
>NA|TRBV18|TRBJ2-7|TRBD1
TGTGCCACGGCGACTCAGGGGGCTTACGAGCAGTACTTC
CATATQGAYEQYF
>NA|TRBV7-9|TRBJ2-5|NA
TGTGCCAGCAGCTTCTCCCCAGAGACCCAGTACTTC
CASSFSPETQYF